These 5 T cell receptor beta chains share one sample of origin, sequenced in a study of cytomegalovirus exposure and HLA in healthy donors. In the PCR, 60 Vbeta and 13 Jbeta primers were used. The table came from immunoSEQ multiplex PCR; TCRdb's copy has only in-frame clones and leaves some out. The sample yields about 160,000 clones, 85% seen once. The sample taken for sequencing was PBMCs. These receptors came from a boy aged 2 to 10 in good health and CMV-seronegative.

The rearrangement uses TRBV7-8 and TRBJ1-1, with D perhaps TRBD1 (5 bases). Germline loops: CDR1 SGHVS, CDR2 FQNEAQ. This CDR3 has 15 amino acids. V was pared by 0 bases and J by 5 bases, with 13 bases between. DNA for the CDR3: TGTGCCAGCAGCTTAGCGCAGGGCATGTTAACTGAAGCTTTCTTT. Translating it yields CASSLAQGMLTEAFF.

The V gene is TRBV6-1, the J gene TRBJ1-6; D uncertain. Germline loops: CDR1 MNHNS, CDR2 SASEGT. The CDR3 length is 15 residues. The V end lost 0 bases, the J end lost 5 bases, and 8 bases lay between the germline ends. In nucleotides, the CDR3 is TGTGCCAGCAGTGAAGCCGAGGCAGATAATTCACCCCTCCACTTT. The encoded protein is CASSEAEADNSPLHF.

The genes are TRBV2 and TRBJ2-7, with 8 bases that match TRBD1. V lost 5 bases, J lost 7 bases, and 4 bases stayed unmatched. Germline CDR1 reads SNHLY; CDR2 reads FYNNEI. The CDR3 spans 12 residues. CDR3 DNA: TGTGCCAGCAGTCAGGGACAGGAGGAGCAGTACGTC. It specifies CASSQGQEEQYV.

This clone was seen only once. The J gene is TRBJ1-3, the V gene TRBV15; D ambiguous. Trimming cost V 3 bases and J 4 bases, with 16 bases left between them. The CDR3 loop spans 16 amino acids. The germline CDR1 and CDR2 sequences are LNHNV and YYDKDF (reference sequence). The CDR3: CATSSVAGSWGNTIYF. CDR3 bases: TGTGCCACCAGCAGCGTGGCGGGGAGTTGGGGAAACACCATATATTTT.

The rearrangement links TRBV15 to TRBJ1-6; TRBD1 might be the D (6 bases). Germline values: CDR1 LNHNV, CDR2 YYDKDF (reference sequence). This CDR3 region has 16 residues. Trimming stripped 0 bases from V and 9 bases from J, with 15 bases between. CDR3: CATSRDQKGVGSPLHF. CDR3 nucleotides: TGTGCCACCAGCAGAGATCAGAAGGGGGTTGGTTCACCCCTCCACTTT.